Listed below are T cell receptor beta chains from one sample, sequenced in a study of spatial heterogeneity in lung cancer. TCRdb re-analysed the 5' RACE reads in MiXCR, keeping a single row per CDR3 protein. The data show about 90,000 distinct CDR3 sequences, approximately 8.2% seen once. Here the sequenced sample was PBMCs, taken at surgery. These receptors were collected from a male donor with early-stage non-small cell lung cancer. CDR3s include the opening cysteine and the closing phenylalanine or tryptophan. The D gene is left open where the match is weak. A clone size is listed for some rows: how often the clone was seen (once, few, many), or a class if it is expanded.

V gene	D gene	clone size	J gene	CDR3 protein	CDR3 DNA
TRBV10-2	TRBD2	many	TRBJ2-4	CAVQPGLASQNIQYF	TGCGCCGTACAGCCGGGACTAGCGTCCCAAAACATTCAGTACTTC
TRBV9	NA	many	TRBJ2-2	CASSVIEVGELFF	TGTGCCAGCAGCGTTATTGAGGTCGGGGAGCTGTTTTTT
TRBV6-2/TRBV6-3	NA	many	TRBJ1-5	CASSREGGTNQPQHF	TGTGCCAGCAGTCGGGAAGGGGGTACCAATCAGCCCCAGCATTTT
TRBV7-8	TRBD2	few	TRBJ2-7	CASSRRRLAVDEQYF	TGTGCCAGCAGCCGTCGGAGGCTAGCGGTCGACGAGCAGTACTTC
TRBV10-3	NA	many	TRBJ2-7	CAISEPRRSYEQYF	TGTGCCATCAGTGAGCCAAGAAGATCCTACGAGCAGTACTTC
TRBV6-2/TRBV6-3	NA	NA	TRBJ2-2	CASSYSRTTNTGELFF	TGTGCCAGCAGTTACTCGAGGACTACGAACACCGGGGAGCTGTTTTTT
TRBV7-2	NA	few	TRBJ1-3	CASSGRAGNTIYF	TGTGCCAGCAGCGGGAGGGCTGGAAACACCATATATTTT
TRBV5-1	NA	NA	TRBJ2-6	CASSLERNSRSGANVLTF	TGCGCCAGCAGCTTGGAACGGAATTCCCGCTCTGGGGCCAACGTCCTGACTTTC
TRBV20-1	TRBD1	NA	TRBJ2-6	CSARDRGSGANVLTF	TGCAGTGCTAGGGACAGGGGATCCGGGGCCAACGTCCTGACTTTC
TRBV7-2	NA	NA	TRBJ2-2	CASSLDFSTGELFF	TGTGCCAGCAGCTTAGACTTCTCCACCGGGGAGCTGTTTTTT
TRBV30	TRBD1	few	TRBJ1-2	CAWGRDSNYGYTF	TGTGCCTGGGGCCGGGACAGTAACTATGGCTACACCTTC
TRBV7-3	NA	many	TRBJ2-1	CASMREPNNEQFF	TGTGCCAGTATGAGGGAGCCGAACAATGAGCAGTTCTTC
TRBV12-3/TRBV12-4	NA	few	TRBJ1-5	CASSLFDQPQHF	TGTGCCAGCAGTTTATTTGATCAGCCCCAGCATTTT
TRBV18	NA	many	TRBJ2-7	CASSPGSYSYEQYF	TGTGCCAGCTCACCAGGAAGCTACTCCTACGAGCAGTACTTC
TRBV7-3	TRBD1	many	TRBJ2-2	CASSSDRGFNTGELFF	TGTGCCAGCAGCTCCGACAGGGGCTTCAACACCGGGGAGCTGTTTTTT
TRBV2	NA	few	TRBJ2-5	CASGGDLETQYF	TGTGCCAGCGGAGGGGACTTGGAGACCCAGTACTTC
TRBV11-3	TRBD1	many	TRBJ2-7	CASSYGQAYEQYF	TGTGCCAGCAGCTACGGACAGGCGTACGAGCAGTACTTC
TRBV5-1	NA	NA	TRBJ2-2	CASSLVPGGDTGELFF	TGCGCCAGCAGCTTGGTTCCTGGAGGGGACACCGGGGAGCTGTTTTTT
TRBV7-9	NA	NA	TRBJ2-7	CASSLVGDGPYEQYF	TGTGCCAGCAGCTTAGTCGGTGACGGGCCCTACGAGCAGTACTTC
TRBV2	NA	NA	TRBJ2-1	CASTEVGPAFNEQFF	TGTGCCAGCACTGAAGTGGGCCCAGCCTTCAATGAGCAGTTCTTC
TRBV2	NA	few	TRBJ2-3	CASSRQFSTDTQYF	TGTGCCAGCAGCCGACAGTTTAGCACAGATACGCAGTATTTT
TRBV5-1	NA	many	TRBJ2-3	CASSLTGLGTDTQYF	TGCGCCAGCAGCTTGACAGGCCTGGGCACAGATACGCAGTATTTT
TRBV20-1	TRBD2	few	TRBJ2-1	CSAREASGGGYNEQFF	TGCAGTGCTAGAGAGGCTAGCGGGGGCGGATACAATGAGCAGTTCTTC
TRBV12-3/TRBV12-4	NA	many	TRBJ1-5	CASSHRQRAMAQHF	TGTGCCAGCAGCCATCGACAGAGAGCAATGGCCCAGCATTTT
TRBV2	NA	many	TRBJ2-2	CASSEADRSGELFF	TGTGCCAGCAGTGAAGCGGATAGGTCCGGGGAGCTGTTTTTT
TRBV9	TRBD2	many	TRBJ2-2	CASSLAGTNTGELFF	TGTGCCAGCAGCTTAGCGGGGACGAACACCGGGGAGCTGTTTTTT
TRBV18	NA	many	TRBJ2-1	CASSNINRDNEQFF	TGTGCCAGCTCTAATATTAACCGGGACAATGAGCAGTTCTTC